This passage covers 28 T cell receptor beta chains from one sample sequenced in a study of chemoradiotherapy in HPV16-positive cancers. Method: immunoSEQ multiplex PCR; TCRdb's copy keeps in-frame clones and lacks some. The sample lists 22,000 or so clones; approximately 90% were seen once. The sample was blood, taken from a patient who underwent chemoradiotherapy. These receptors came from a human donor with HPV-associated anogenital cancer.

The V gene is TRBV6-6, the J gene TRBJ1-1, with D hard to call. Trimming stripped 7 bases from V and 11 bases from J, with 23 bases between. Germline V CDR1 and CDR2: MNHNY, SVGAGI (reference sequence). The CDR3 runs to 14 residues. The CDR3 nucleotides read TGTGCCAGCATCCCCGCGACTCCGACGGCGGGTGCTTTCTTT. The encoded protein is CASIPATPTAGAFF.

The chain couples TRBV30 to TRBJ2-5, with D perhaps matching TRBD1 or TRBD2 (5 bases each). The CDR3 sequence is 14 residues long. The ends were cut back, 5 bases at V and 1 base at J, with 14 bases in the middle. Germline values: CDR1 GTSNPN, CDR2 SVGIG (reference sequence). CDR3 sequence (DNA): TGTGCCTGGCGTTCCCCGGGACCCCAAGAGACCCAGTACTTC. It codes for CAWRSPGPQETQYF.

The gene calls are TRBV29-1 and TRBJ2-1; 14 nucleotides agree with TRBD2. The CDR3 extends over 17 amino acids. Trimming took 6 bases from V and 5 from J; bases not matched to a gene: 12. Germline-derived CDR1 and CDR2 are SQVTM and ANQGSEA. CDR3 loop: CSVNTGTSGGQNNEQFF. DNA of the CDR3: TGCAGCGTCAACACCGGGACTAGCGGGGGACAAAACAATGAGCAGTTCTTC.

The V gene is TRBV7-7, the J gene TRBJ2-1; 8 bases agree with TRBD1. The length of the CDR3 is 15 residues. Germline assignment: CDR1 SSHAT and CDR2 FNYEAQ (reference sequence). The trim removed 5 bases at V and 4 bases at J, leaving 7 bases unmatched. The CDR3 loop is CASSVDRGVYNEQFF. For the CDR3, the DNA is TGTGCCAGCAGCGTAGACAGGGGCGTTTACAATGAGCAGTTCTTC. Supplemented by reference TRBV7-7 and TRBJ2-1, the full variable domain reads GAGVSQSPRYKVTKRGQDVTLRCDPISSHATLYWYQQALGQGPEFLTYFNYEAQPDKSGLPSDRFSAERPEGSISTLTIQRTEQRDSAMYRCASSVDRGVYNEQFFGPGTRLTVL.

V is TRBV5-1 and J is TRBJ2-3; a weak D match, TRBD1 (6 bases). The CDR3 has 15 amino acids. V was trimmed by 0 bases and J by 2 bases, leaving 10 bases between them. Germline V gene data show CDR1 as SGHRS and CDR2 as YFSETQ. CDR3 loop: CASSLARGVTDTQYF. Here the CDR3 DNA reads TGCGCCAGCAGCTTGGCCAGGGGAGTCACAGATACGCAGTATTTT.

The chain recombines TRBV5-1 with TRBJ1-2; TRBD1 matches 7 bases. Unmatched junction bases numbered 2, after V lost 0 bases and J lost 3 bases. The germline V gene has CDR1 SGHRS and CDR2 YFSETQ. The CDR3 contains 14 residues. CDR3 sequence (DNA): TGCGCCAGCAGCTTGGAGGGGGCCCACTATGGCTACACCTTC. Protein sequence: CASSLEGAHYGYTF.

The rearrangement joins TRBV5-5 to TRBJ1-1; TRBD1 matches 8 bases. This CDR3 has 14 amino acids. Germline V gene lookup returns CDR1 SGHKS and CDR2 YYEKEE (reference sequence). V lost 3 bases and J lost 7; bases outside the gene matches: 8. For the CDR3, the DNA is TGTGCCAGCAGCTGGGACAGGTTGACCAATGAAGCTTTCTTT. Translating gives CASSWDRLTNEAFF.

The rearrangement uses TRBV29-1 and TRBJ2-3; 11 bases map to TRBD2. Germline lookup yields CDR1 SQVTM and CDR2 ANQGSEA. The trim removed 3 bases at V and 5 bases at J, leaving 4 bases unmatched. This CDR3 has 14 amino acids. The DNA of the CDR3 is TGCAGCGTTGATTGGCTAGCGGGGGGAGATACGCAGTATTTT. Translating gives CSVDWLAGGDTQYF.

Only one count was recorded for this clone. The chain links TRBV10-3 to TRBJ2-1; the D gene could be TRBD1 or TRBD2 (5 bases each). Looked up from germline, CDR1 is ENHRY and CDR2 is SYGVKD. V was trimmed by 0 bases and J by 10 bases, leaving 16 bases between them. The CDR3 length is 15 residues. In DNA, the CDR3 is TGTGCCATCAGTGAGTCGAGGCTTGGGGGAGACGAGCAGTTCTTC. Amino acids: CAISESRLGGDEQFF.

As for this clone: Germline is not matched at one junction end, which may reflect a read error. The chain has TRBV5-6 and TRBJ2-5; perhaps TRBD1 as D (6 bases). CDR3 size: 11 residues. The germline CDR1 and CDR2 sequences are SGHDT and YYEEEE. The CDR3 sequence is CASSQGTTQYF. CDR3 bases: TGTGCCAGCAGCCAAGGGACAACCCAATACTTC.

The CDR3 nucleotides read TGTGCCAGCAGTGAAGGGACAGGGTTTAGCAATCAGCCCCAGCATTTT. Translation gives CASSEGTGFSNQPQHF. The V call is TRBV6-1, the J call TRBJ1-5, with TRBD1 matching 8 bases. Germline values: CDR1 MNHNS, CDR2 SASEGT. V dropped 1 base and J dropped 0; count of bases not matched to a gene: 2. The CDR3 is 16 amino acids.

CDR3 region: CASSIGAIYGYTF. As DNA, the CDR3 is TGTGCCAGTAGTATAGGGGCGATCTATGGCTACACCTTC. This rearrangement joins TRBV19 to TRBJ1-2, with unresolved D. The germline V gene encodes CDR1 LNHDA and CDR2 SQIVND (reference sequence). V lost 1 base to trimming and J lost 4 bases, with 7 bases between them. This CDR3 contains 13 residues.

The chain links TRBV6-6 to TRBJ1-3; D unresolved. The CDR3 length is 15 residues. Germline lookup yields CDR1 MNHNY and CDR2 SVGAGI (reference sequence). V lost 2 bases, J lost 0 bases, and 8 bases lay in between. In DNA form, the CDR3 reads TGTGCCAGCAGTTACAGGCCAGACTCTGGAAACACCATATATTTT. This codes for CASSYRPDSGNTIYF.

This rearrangement joins TRBV30 to TRBJ2-7, with 7 bases aligning to TRBD1. Germline V gene sequence: CDR1 GTSNPN, CDR2 SVGIG (reference sequence). Trimming cost V 1 base and J 5 bases; bases outside gene matches: 5. CDR3 length: 13 amino acids. The CDR3 protein is CAWSAQGDNEQYF. The CDR3 nucleotides are TGTGCCTGGAGTGCCCAGGGGGACAACGAGCAGTACTTC.

The genes are TRBV9 and TRBJ1-5; TRBD1 is a possible D gene (6 bases). This CDR3 is 15 amino acids long. CDR1 and CDR2 from the germline V gene are SGDLS and YYNGEE. The V gene lost 0 bases and the J gene lost 2 bases, with 9 bases spanning the gap. The CDR3 loop reads CASSVEKGGNQPQHF. The DNA for the CDR3 is TGTGCCAGCAGCGTAGAGAAGGGGGGCAATCAGCCCCAGCATTTT. The full variable domain, in which reference TRBV9 and TRBJ1-5 provide the parts outside the CDR3, is DSGVTQTPKHLITATGQRVTLRCSPRSGDLSVYWYQQSLDQGLQFLIQYYNGEERAKGNILERFSAQQFPDLHSELNLSSLELGDSALYFCASSVEKGGNQPQHFGDGTRLSIL.

This clone was seen a single time. The chain joins TRBV5-4 to TRBJ2-1; 11 bases match TRBD2. Germline V gene data show CDR1 as SGHNT and CDR2 as YYREEE (reference sequence). V was pared by 3 bases and J by 5 bases, with 7 bases of the junction left unmatched. CDR3 size: 16 residues. In DNA form, the CDR3 reads TGTGCCAGCAGCTCTGGACTAGCGGGCGTCAACAATGAGCAGTTCTTC. This codes for CASSSGLAGVNNEQFF.

Regarding this clone: At one end the junction does not follow the germline gene, possibly because of a read error. The V and J genes are TRBV15 and TRBJ2-5; D is possibly TRBD2 (5 bases). In germline, CDR1 is LNHNV, CDR2 YYDKDF (reference sequence). The CDR3 contains 15 residues. CDR3 region: CATSGDRLARETQYF. CDR3 in DNA: TGTGCCACCAGCGGAGACCGGCTAGCAAGGGAGACCCAGTACTTC.

The V gene is TRBV6-6, the J gene TRBJ1-4, with D possibly TRBD1 on 5 matching bases. Trimming took off 6 bases at V and 8 bases at J, with 19 bases between the two ends. In germline, CDR1 is MNHNY, CDR2 SVGAGI (reference sequence). This CDR3 is built from 15 residues. DNA of the CDR3: TGTGCCAGCAGCACCGCCCCGGGCCGGGGGGAAAAACTGTTTTTT. This codes for CASSTAPGRGEKLFF.

The gene calls are TRBV7-3 and TRBJ2-3; 12 bases align to TRBD2. The junction had 9 bases not matched to a gene; V was cut back by 5 bases and J by 6 bases. This CDR3 is built from 16 residues. Germline lookup yields CDR1 SGHTA and CDR2 FQGTGA. The CDR3 bases are TGTGCCAGCAGCCCCGGACTAGCGGGGACGGGTGATACGCAGTATTTT. Its protein product is CASSPGLAGTGDTQYF.

The V and J genes are TRBV10-3 and TRBJ2-1; 7 positions agree with TRBD1. The CDR3 sequence is 12 residues long. V lost 6 bases and J lost 7; bases outside the gene matches: 3. Germline V CDR1 and CDR2: ENHRY, SYGVKD. CDR3 sequence: CAISTGVNEQFF. Here the CDR3 DNA reads TGTGCCATCAGCACAGGGGTAAATGAGCAGTTCTTC.

The CDR3 nucleotides are TGCGCCAGCAGCTGGGGGGGAGAACAAGAGACCCAGTACTTC. This sequence encodes CASSWGGEQETQYF. The chain combines TRBV5-1 with TRBJ2-5, with TRBD2 identical over 7 bases. Germline V CDR1 and CDR2: SGHRS, YFSETQ. Trimming removed 3 bases from V and 2 bases from J; junction bases left unmatched: 4. The CDR3 runs to 14 residues.

This clone was picked up one time. The rearrangement uses TRBV4-2 and TRBJ2-1, with 11 bases aligning to TRBD2. The CDR3 spans 15 residues. The germline V gene has CDR1 LGHNA and CDR2 YNFKEQ. V shed 3 bases and J 5 bases; nucleotides not matched to a gene: 3. The chain's CDR3 is CASSQVAGGDNEQFF. The CDR3 coding sequence is TGTGCCAGCAGCCAGGTAGCGGGGGGGGACAATGAGCAGTTCTTC.

The CDR3 sequence is CASRTGFGYGYTF. The CDR3 DNA is TGTGCCAGCAGAACAGGGTTCGGCTATGGCTACACCTTC. The J gene is TRBJ1-2, the V gene TRBV6-1; tentative D call: TRBD1 (6 bases). Germline V lookup: CDR1 MNHNS, CDR2 SASEGT. The CDR3 has 13 residues. The V end was cut by 6 bases, the J end by 4 bases, with 12 bases between.

J is TRBJ2-7 and V is TRBV5-1, with a tentative D call TRBD1 (5 bases). Trimming removed 7 bases at V and 3 bases at J, with 23 bases between. The CDR3 consists of 16 residues. Germline V CDR1 and CDR2: SGHRS, YFSETQ. DNA for the CDR3: TGCGCCAGCCCTCCCCCAGACCAGCAGGGCAACTACGAGCAGTACTTC. Residues: CASPPPDQQGNYEQYF.

The CDR3 loop reads CSAPEIPGAFF. The DNA for the CDR3 is TGCAGTGCTCCAGAGATCCCTGGAGCTTTCTTT. The chain is built from TRBV20-1 and TRBJ1-1, with unresolved D. Germline loops: CDR1 DFQATT, CDR2 SNEGSKA (reference sequence). The CDR3 consists of 11 residues. V lost 5 bases to trimming and J lost 10 bases, with 14 bases between them.

This chain uses TRBV6-1 with TRBJ2-3; no clear D. This CDR3 is 12 amino acids long. Deletions cut 2 bases from V and 8 bases from J, with 8 bases between. The germline V gene has CDR1 MNHNS and CDR2 SASEGT. The CDR3 protein is CASSEYLGTQYF. The CDR3 DNA is TGTGCCAGCAGTGAATACTTGGGTACGCAGTATTTT.

V usage is TRBV5-1 and J usage is TRBJ1-1; a possible D gene is TRBD1 (5 bases). The CDR3 spans 14 residues. Per the germline V gene, CDR1 is SGHRS and CDR2 is YFSETQ. The ends were cut back, 1 base at V and 4 bases at J, with 11 bases in the middle. The CDR3 region is CASSLIQGGTEAFF. CDR3 coding DNA: TGCGCCAGCAGCTTGATCCAGGGAGGCACTGAAGCTTTCTTT.

V and J are TRBV6-1 and TRBJ2-4; TRBD2 matches at 8 bases. With 0 bases clipped from V and 6 bases from J, the junction kept 10 bases outside the gene matches. Germline V gene data show CDR1 as MNHNS and CDR2 as SASEGT. The CDR3 is 17 residues long. DNA for the CDR3: TGTGCCAGCAGTGAAGCGCGGGGGGCCCTTAGGGGAAACATTCAGTACTTC. Its protein is CASSEARGALRGNIQYF.